This TCR beta chain is from a study of T cells in Graves' hyperthyroidism and ophthalmopathy. Whole-study results and caveats: Clonotypes that were expanded in thyroid above 0.001 mostly appeared in blood too.

The germline gives CDR1 SQVTM, CDR2 ANQGSEA. Trimming pared 4 bases from V and 4 bases from J, leaving 7 bases between. The CDR3 has 12 residues. Many counts were recorded for this clonotype. Its target is not known. The TCR beta CDR3 regions underwent amplification using RNA transcripts as the source. The study used the HTBI primer set for a first-round RT-PCR of the TCR CDR3. TCRdb reanalysed the multiplex PCR reads using MiXCR and keeps one entry per CDR3 protein. The repertoire holds fewer than 450,000 distinct CDR3 sequences, with 17% as singletons. Disease duration under 2 months; hyperthyroidism patients were aged 18 to 65. PBMCs stemmed from around 10 ml fresh peripheral blood.

The source material was blood. The rearrangement joins TRBV29-1 to TRBJ1-4; the D is unclear. The clonotype originates from a woman in her 30s with Graves' hyperthyroidism that later progressed to Graves' ophthalmopathy. In nucleotides, the CDR3 is TGCAGCGTTGGGAAGGGTAATGAAAAACTGTTTTTT. This gives the protein CSVGKGNEKLFF.